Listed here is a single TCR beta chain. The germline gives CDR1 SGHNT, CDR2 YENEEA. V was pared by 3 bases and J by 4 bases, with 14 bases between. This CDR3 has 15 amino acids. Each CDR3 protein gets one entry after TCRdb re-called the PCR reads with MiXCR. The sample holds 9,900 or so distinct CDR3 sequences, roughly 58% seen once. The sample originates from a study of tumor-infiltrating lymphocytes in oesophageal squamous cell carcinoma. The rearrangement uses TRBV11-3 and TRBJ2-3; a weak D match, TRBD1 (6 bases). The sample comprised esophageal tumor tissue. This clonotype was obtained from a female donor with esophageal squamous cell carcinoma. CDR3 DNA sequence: TGTGCCAGCAGCTTCAGAAGGGGGAATGCAGATACGCAGTATTTT. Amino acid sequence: CASSFRRGNADTQYF.